These 13 T cell receptor beta chains share one sample of origin, sequenced in a study of blood T cell repertoires in COVID-19. Sequencing used immunoSEQ multiplex PCR; TCRdb keeps in-frame clones, though not all of them. The profile covers 25,000 to 30,000 clones, with more than 70% appearing a single time and 3.5% taken by the ten largest. Sequences were obtained from peripheral blood. These TCRs come from a human donor in a cohort sampled during active COVID-19.

The chain uses TRBV28 and TRBJ2-5; 7 bases fit TRBD1. Losses at the gene ends were 6 bases for V and 4 bases for J; bases not matched to a gene: 14. Germline V gene sequence: CDR1 MDHEN, CDR2 SYDVKM. The CDR3 runs to 16 residues. CDR3 sequence reads: CASSPMLTGSGETQYF. The CDR3 coding sequence is TGTGCCAGCAGCCCTATGCTGACAGGGTCTGGAGAGACCCAGTACTTC.

This chain uses TRBV4-2 with TRBJ1-1; maybe TRBD1 (6 bases). Germline-derived CDR1 and CDR2 are LGHNA and YNFKEQ. The CDR3 extends over 14 amino acids. V was trimmed by 4 bases and J by 7 bases, leaving 16 bases between them. CDR3 amino acids: CASSPGTRSFEAFF. The CDR3 DNA sequence: TGTGCCAGCAGCCCAGGGACAAGGTCTTTTGAAGCTTTCTTT.

The chain combines TRBV5-1 with TRBJ2-1, with D perhaps TRBD2 (6 bases). Per the germline V gene, CDR1 is SGHRS and CDR2 is YFSETQ. Trimming took off 4 bases at V and 4 bases at J, with 24 bases between the two ends. The CDR3 has 18 residues. CDR3 DNA sequence: TGCGCCAGCAGCATCGGGACGCATGGGACTGGCGGGTACAATGAGCAGTTCTTC. It yields the protein CASSIGTHGTGGYNEQFF.

J is TRBJ1-5 and V is TRBV6-5; possible D gene TRBD1, 5 bases. This CDR3 has 15 residues. The ends were cut back, 10 bases at V and 0 bases at J, with 16 bases in the middle. Germline loops: CDR1 MNHEY, CDR2 SVGAGI. CDR3 amino acids: CATQWGSDSNQPQHF. The CDR3 bases are TGTGCCACCCAGTGGGGCAGCGATAGCAATCAGCCCCAGCATTTT.

The chain links TRBV27 to TRBJ1-1, with D tentatively TRBD1 (6 bases). Trimming cost V 2 bases and J 6 bases, with 16 bases left between them. Germline V gene sequence: CDR1 MNHEY, CDR2 SMNVEV (reference sequence). This CDR3 has 15 residues. The CDR3 sequence is CASSLTLRGHSEAFF. In DNA, the CDR3 is TGTGCCAGCAGTTTAACTTTAAGGGGACACTCTGAAGCTTTCTTT.

There are a few counts of this clone. The chain links TRBV28 to TRBJ2-7, with TRBD1 identical over 7 bases. The CDR3 spans 14 residues. Germline values: CDR1 MDHEN, CDR2 SYDVKM. With 10 bases clipped from V and 2 bases from J, the junction kept 11 bases outside the gene matches. The CDR3 reads CAIALGQEPYEQYF. The CDR3 DNA reads TGTGCCATTGCGCTCGGACAGGAACCCTACGAGCAGTACTTC.

The chain is built from TRBV11-3 and TRBJ2-7; a possible D gene is TRBD2 (6 bases). From germline, CDR1 is SGHNT and CDR2 YENEEA. The ends were cut back, 0 bases at V and 3 bases at J, with 12 bases in the middle. This CDR3 comprises 15 residues. CDR3 DNA sequence: TGTGCCAGCAGCTTAGATACGGGGGAGTACTACGAGCAGTACTTC. Translation: CASSLDTGEYYEQYF.

V usage is TRBV5-1 and J usage is TRBJ2-3; tentatively, D is TRBD1 (6 bases). V shed 4 bases and J shed 2 bases, with 11 bases lying between them. CDR1 is SGHRS and CDR2 is YFSETQ in the germline V gene. The CDR3 is 14 amino acids. The CDR3 DNA is TGCGCCAGCAGCCTACAGGGAGACACAGATACGCAGTATTTT. This sequence encodes CASSLQGDTDTQYF. Drawing the rest from reference TRBV5-1 and TRBJ2-3, the complete variable domain is KAGVTQTPRYLIKTRGQQVTLSCSPISGHRSVSWYQQTPGQGLQFLFEYFSETQRNKGNFPGRFSGRQFSNSRSEMNVSTLELGDSALYLCASSLQGDTDTQYFGPGTRLTVL.

The chain has TRBV5-5 and TRBJ1-2; 7 positions agree with TRBD1. Germline CDR1 is SGHKS and CDR2 is YYEKEE (reference sequence). V lost 0 bases, J lost 2 bases, and 4 bases stayed unmatched. The CDR3 totals 15 residues. The CDR3 DNA is TGTGCCAGCAGCTTGGAACTACAGGGGAACTATGGCTACACCTTC. This codes for CASSLELQGNYGYTF.

The CDR3 region has the DNA TGCGCCAGCACCCCCCTTATGGGTACACGAGGGACCCAGTACTTC. Translating it yields CASTPLMGTRGTQYF. V and J are TRBV5-1 and TRBJ2-5; D call uncertain. Deletions cut 6 bases from V and 7 bases from J, with 22 bases between. Germline V CDR1 and CDR2: SGHRS, YFSETQ. CDR3 length equals 15 residues. The whole variable domain, remainder taken from reference TRBV5-1 and TRBJ2-5, is KAGVTQTPRYLIKTRGQQVTLSCSPISGHRSVSWYQQTPGQGLQFLFEYFSETQRNKGNFPGRFSGRQFSNSRSEMNVSTLELGDSALYLCASTPLMGTRGTQYFGPGTRLLVL.

V and J are TRBV29-1 and TRBJ2-1; TRBD2 matches at 8 bases. This CDR3 is built from 14 residues. V trimming: 7 bases; J trimming: 0 bases; junction bases outside the gene matches: 5. Germline CDR1 reads SQVTM; CDR2 reads ANQGSEA. The CDR3 DNA reads TGCAGCGCCGAGCGGGGGAGCTCCTACAATGAGCAGTTCTTC. It yields the protein CSAERGSSYNEQFF.

The V call is TRBV5-1, the J call TRBJ1-3, with D unclear. CDR3 length equals 15 residues. V lost 0 bases to trimming and J lost 1 base, with 8 bases between them. Germline V lookup: CDR1 SGHRS, CDR2 YFSETQ. The DNA of the CDR3 is TGCGCCAGCAGCTTGGAGTACAGATCTGGAAACACCATATATTTT. Protein product: CASSLEYRSGNTIYF.

The rearrangement joins TRBV15 to TRBJ2-1; 10 bases are shared with TRBD1. This CDR3 contains 16 residues. Germline CDR1 LNHNV, CDR2 YYDKDF (reference sequence). The trim removed 3 bases at V and 3 bases at J, leaving 5 bases unmatched. The CDR3 region has the DNA TGTGCCACCAGCAGCCCGGACAGGGGGAACTACAATGAGCAGTTCTTC. Amino acid sequence: CATSSPDRGNYNEQFF.